These 25 T cell receptor beta chains originate from one sample sequenced in a study of blood T cell repertoires in COVID-19 (dated by TCRdb to about 2020). Receptor libraries were prepared by the immunoSEQ multiplex PCR assay. Drawn from immuneACCESS, this table holds only the in-frame rearrangements with V and J called that TCRdb kept. Clones are partly lost; checked studies trace under half to an unresolved V gene and leave the rest unexplained. The sample table shows approximately 170,000 clones, and 88% are seen once. The biggest ten clones account for approximately 9% of the sample. Input material: PBMCs or T cells enriched from blood (not recorded which). All receptors derive from a woman between 18 and 30 years old who had recovered from COVID-19.

This rearrangement joins TRBV12-3 or TRBV12-4 to TRBJ2-7; TRBD1 agrees at 8 bases. The CDR3 covers 12 residues. After removal of 7 bases from V and 6 bases from J, the junction contained 5 bases not matched to a gene. The CDR3 loop reads CASTRTGFEQYF. The DNA for the CDR3 is TGTGCCAGCACCAGGACAGGGTTCGAGCAGTACTTC.

This clone was observed a handful of times. The rearrangement joins TRBV11-2 to TRBJ2-7; 7 nucleotides match TRBD1. The CDR3 totals 16 residues. V lost 5 bases to trimming and J lost 0 bases; unmatched junction nucleotides: 10. Per the germline V gene, CDR1 is SGHAT and CDR2 is FQNNGV. The CDR3 bases are TGTGCCAGCAGCCCAACGACAGGGCGAGTCTCCTACGAGCAGTACTTC. The encoded protein is CASSPTTGRVSYEQYF.

This chain uses TRBV27 with TRBJ1-1; no reliable D call. The CDR3 extends over 13 amino acids. CDR1 and CDR2 (germline): MNHEY, SMNVEV (reference sequence). The V and J ends lost 3 bases and 8 bases respectively, with 13 bases between them. The CDR3 is CASSLSGCAEAFF. DNA for the CDR3: TGTGCCAGCAGTTTGTCGGGGTGCGCCGAAGCTTTCTTT.

The V gene is TRBV5-1, the J gene TRBJ1-2, with D possibly being TRBD1 (6 bases). The V and J ends lost 3 bases and 6 bases respectively, with 15 bases between them. The CDR3 is made up of 14 amino acids. Per the germline V gene, CDR1 is SGHRS and CDR2 is YFSETQ. The CDR3 sequence: CASSSQGIEDGYTF. In nucleotides, the CDR3 is TGCGCCAGCAGCTCGCAGGGGATAGAGGATGGCTACACCTTC.

The rearrangement uses TRBV19 and TRBJ1-2, with TRBD1 matching 10 bases. CDR3 size: 14 residues. The V gene end was trimmed by 7 bases and the J gene end by 2 bases; junction bases not matched to a gene: 4. Germline V lookup: CDR1 LNHDA, CDR2 SQIVND (reference sequence). The CDR3 nucleotides read TGTGCCAGTAAATCGACAGGGGGCAACTATGGCTACACCTTC. This encodes CASKSTGGNYGYTF.

This chain links TRBV5-4 with TRBJ2-3, with TRBD1 matching 8 bases. J was trimmed by 4 bases and V by 1 base; bases with no gene match: 8. The length of the CDR3 is 16 residues. Germline CDR1 SGHNT, CDR2 YYREEE (reference sequence). The chain's CDR3 is CASSLLGQGMADTQYF. CDR3 sequence (DNA): TGTGCCAGCAGCTTGTTAGGACAGGGTATGGCAGATACGCAGTATTTT.

Notes on this clone: At one end, the junction sequence differs from germline, possibly due to a read error. The J gene is TRBJ2-3, the V gene TRBV7-7, with 7 bases matching TRBD1. This CDR3 comprises 15 residues. Germline V gene sequence: CDR1 SSHAT, CDR2 FNYEAQ (reference sequence). The CDR3 region is CASSPRQGSTDTQYF. CDR3 DNA sequence: TGTGCTAGCAGCCCACGACAGGGAAGCACAGATACGCAGTATTTT.

This clone was counted between two and nine times. V gene TRBV5-1 combines with J gene TRBJ1-3; unclear D gene. Trimming pared 4 bases from V and 4 bases from J, leaving 15 bases between. There are 15 residues in the CDR3. Germline assignment: CDR1 SGHRS and CDR2 YFSETQ. Here the CDR3 reads CASSVGFLGGNTIYF. Here the CDR3 DNA reads TGCGCCAGCAGCGTGGGGTTCCTCGGGGGAAACACCATATATTTT. Looking up the rest from reference TRBV5-1 and TRBJ1-3 gives the full variable domain: KAGVTQTPRYLIKTRGQQVTLSCSPISGHRSVSWYQQTPGQGLQFLFEYFSETQRNKGNFPGRFSGRQFSNSRSEMNVSTLELGDSALYLCASSVGFLGGNTIYFGEGSWLTVV.

The chain carries TRBV7-2 and TRBJ2-1; 7 bases are shared with TRBD2. In germline, CDR1 is SGHTA, CDR2 FQGNSA. V dropped 5 bases and J dropped 6; count of bases not matched to a gene: 7. There are 14 residues in the CDR3. Here the CDR3 DNA reads TGTGCCAGCAGCCGGGACTACGGGGGCAATGAGCAGTTCTTC. It specifies CASSRDYGGNEQFF.

The V call is TRBV5-1, the J call TRBJ2-3, with TRBD2 identical over 11 bases. CDR1 is SGHRS and CDR2 is YFSETQ in the germline V gene. The CDR3 extends over 16 amino acids. Trimming removed 4 bases from V and 6 bases from J; junction bases left unmatched: 10. CDR3 sequence reads: CASSPPLLAGGDTQYF. DNA for the CDR3: TGCGCCAGCAGCCCGCCCCTATTAGCGGGAGGGGATACGCAGTATTTT. Supplemented by reference TRBV5-1 and TRBJ2-3, the full variable domain reads KAGVTQTPRYLIKTRGQQVTLSCSPISGHRSVSWYQQTPGQGLQFLFEYFSETQRNKGNFPGRFSGRQFSNSRSEMNVSTLELGDSALYLCASSPPLLAGGDTQYFGPGTRLTVL.

The J gene is TRBJ1-1, the V gene TRBV25-1; TRBD1 matches 8 bases. Trimming at V came to 3 bases and at J to 5 bases, leaving 8 bases not matched to a gene. The germline gives CDR1 MGHDK, CDR2 SYGVNS. The CDR3 runs 15 residues. The CDR3 coding sequence is TGTGCCAGCAGTGACACCGGACAGGGTAATACTGAAGCTTTCTTT. This sequence encodes CASSDTGQGNTEAFF.

The V and J genes are TRBV20-1 and TRBJ2-3, with D possibly TRBD2 on 6 matching bases. The CDR3 is made up of 14 amino acids. The germline CDR1 and CDR2 sequences are DFQATT and SNEGSKA (reference sequence). Trimming left V 6 bases short and J 2 bases short, with 15 bases between. CDR3 bases: TGCAGTGCAAGTGGGCTAGCGTACACAGATACGCAGTATTTT. This encodes CSASGLAYTDTQYF.

The chain employs TRBV4-3 and TRBJ2-7, with TRBD2 matching over 9 bases. V trimming: 1 base; J trimming: 5 bases; junction bases outside the gene matches: 6. CDR1 is LGHNA and CDR2 is YSLEER in the germline V gene. The CDR3 sequence is 15 residues long. In DNA form, the CDR3 reads TGCGCCAGCAGCCAAGCGGGACTAGCTCTCCACGAGCAGTACTTC. Amino acids: CASSQAGLALHEQYF.

The CDR3: CAWSKGGGGTDTQYF. The CDR3 DNA reads as TGTGCCTGGAGTAAGGGCGGTGGCGGGACAGATACGCAGTATTTT. The genes are TRBV30 and TRBJ2-3; TRBD2 might be the D (5 bases). Germline lookup yields CDR1 GTSNPN and CDR2 SVGIG (reference sequence). The CDR3 spans 15 residues. With 2 bases removed from V and 3 bases from J, the gap between germline ends came to 15 bases.

The V call is TRBV10-2, the J call TRBJ2-3; D is unresolved. The CDR3 runs to 16 residues. Germline values: CDR1 WSHSY, CDR2 SAAADI. Trimming cost V 0 bases and J 4 bases, with 14 bases left between them. CDR3 residues: CASSESSTLFADTQYF. DNA of the CDR3: TGCGCCAGCAGTGAGTCATCTACCCTATTCGCAGATACGCAGTATTTT.

The genes are TRBV28 and TRBJ1-2; D not resolved. The CDR3 is made up of 12 amino acids. Deletions cut 3 bases from V and 8 bases from J, with 10 bases between. Per germline, CDR1 MDHEN and CDR2 SYDVKM. CDR3 amino acids: CASSFSEEGYTF. The CDR3 nucleotides read TGTGCCAGCAGTTTTTCAGAGGAGGGCTACACCTTC.

The chain is built from TRBV6-5 and TRBJ1-1; D unresolved. This CDR3 is built from 13 residues. Germline lookup yields CDR1 MNHEY and CDR2 SVGAGI. The V end lost 7 bases, the J end lost 4 bases, and 13 bases lay between the germline ends. The CDR3 nucleotides are TGTGCCAGCAATTATCGGGAGATCACTGAAGCTTTCTTT. Amino acids: CASNYREITEAFF.

This chain joins TRBV28 and TRBJ2-7; 10 nucleotides line up with TRBD2. CDR1 MDHEN and CDR2 SYDVKM come from the germline V gene. The CDR3 contains 13 residues. After removal of 6 bases from V and 2 bases from J, the junction contained 1 base not matched to a gene. The CDR3 loop reads CASRTSGTYEQYF. CDR3 DNA sequence: TGTGCCAGCAGAACTAGCGGGACCTACGAGCAGTACTTC.

V gene TRBV5-1 combines with J gene TRBJ2-6; D possibly corresponds to TRBD1 (5 bases). V was cut by 4 bases and J by 1 base, with 12 bases left in between. From germline, CDR1 is SGHRS and CDR2 YFSETQ. The CDR3 has 16 amino acids. The CDR3 bases are TGCGCCAGCAGCGGGGAAAGGGGTTCTGGGGCCAACGTCCTGACTTTC. It translates to CASSGERGSGANVLTF.

The chain couples TRBV6-1 to TRBJ2-5, with 7 nucleotides matching TRBD2. The CDR3 length is 15 residues. Per germline, CDR1 MNHNS and CDR2 SASEGT. Trimming took 3 bases from V and 2 from J; bases not matched to a gene: 6. As DNA, the CDR3 is TGTGCCAGCAGTGAGACAGCGGGGTCACAAGAGACCCAGTACTTC. Translating gives CASSETAGSQETQYF.

This clone was observed once. The chain has TRBV3-1 (or the pseudogene TRBV3-2) and TRBJ1-4, with a weak D call TRBD1 (5 bases). Trimming stripped 0 bases from V and 3 bases from J, with 32 bases between. The germline gives CDR1 LGHDT, CDR2 YNNKEL (reference sequence). CDR3 size: 23 residues. The CDR3 region is CASSQEQIYMGKGHPEANEKLFF. CDR3 bases: TGTGCCAGCAGCCAAGAACAGATATACATGGGCAAAGGACATCCTGAGGCTAATGAAAAACTGTTTTTT.

The chain carries TRBV6-4 and TRBJ2-1, with TRBD2 matching 13 bases. The germline CDR1 and CDR2 sequences are MRHNA and SNTAGT. The ends lost 5 bases at V and 2 bases at J; junction bases unmatched: 0. The CDR3 is made up of 15 amino acids. The CDR3 protein is CASSTSGGAYNEQFF. The DNA for the CDR3 is TGTGCCAGCAGTACTAGCGGGGGGGCCTACAATGAGCAGTTCTTC.

The CDR3 here is CASRGHGLNEKLFF. In DNA form, the CDR3 reads TGTGCCAGCAGGGGACACGGACTTAATGAAAAACTGTTTTTT. The V call is TRBV28, the J call TRBJ1-4, with a possible D match to TRBD1 (6 bases). The CDR3 contains 14 residues. The V gene lost 6 bases and the J gene lost 4 bases, with 12 bases spanning the gap. The germline gives CDR1 MDHEN, CDR2 SYDVKM.

The V call is TRBV6-6, the J call TRBJ2-5; D is undetermined. The CDR3 runs 15 residues. Germline assignment: CDR1 MNHNY and CDR2 SVGAGI (reference sequence). Trimming pared 5 bases from V and 1 base from J, leaving 14 bases between. CDR3 sequence (DNA): TGTGCCAGCAGTCCCCCGACTGGATCCCAAGAGACCCAGTACTTC. Residues: CASSPPTGSQETQYF.

The J gene is TRBJ1-5, the V gene TRBV6-1, with TRBD1 matching over 8 bases. In germline, CDR1 is MNHNS, CDR2 SASEGT. The CDR3 loop spans 18 amino acids. V lost 4 bases and J lost 6; bases outside the gene matches: 17. The CDR3 loop reads CASSGRIGGQGKGQPQHF. The CDR3, as DNA: TGTGCCAGCAGTGGGAGGATCGGCGGACAGGGCAAGGGTCAGCCCCAGCATTTT.